What follows are 16 T cell receptor beta chains derived from one specimen sequenced in a study of identical twins. MiXCR, applied by TCRdb to the 5' RACE reads, yields one record per CDR3 protein. In the table there are about 730,000 distinct CDR3 sequences, 21% of which are singletons. These data were also filed under a second study, of T cells expressing NK-cell markers.

The sequenced sample consisted of PBMCs. Receptors were obtained from a woman aged 18-30 years in good health.

The chain carries TRBV29-1 and TRBJ1-2; D is unclear. CDR3 length: 11 residues. The V end lost 4 bases, the J end lost 8 bases, and 11 bases lay between the germline ends. Germline-derived CDR1 and CDR2 are SQVTM and ANQGSEA. The CDR3 DNA reads as TGCAGCGTTGCAACGGTTGAAGGCTACACCTTC. This codes for CSVATVEGYTF.

This sequence joins TRBV5-1 and TRBJ2-3, with 7 positions matching TRBD2. Germline V gives CDR1 SGHRS, CDR2 YFSETQ. CDR3 length: 16 amino acids. V shed 3 bases, J shed 0 bases, and the junction held 7 bases outside the gene matches. CDR3: CASSWPSGSSTDTQYF. The CDR3 DNA reads TGCGCCAGCAGCTGGCCTAGCGGATCTAGCACAGATACGCAGTATTTT.

The chain employs TRBV20-1 and TRBJ2-1, with 8 positions matching TRBD1. Germline CDR1 DFQATT, CDR2 SNEGSKA (reference sequence). The V segment lost 0 bases and the J segment 10 bases; nucleotides outside the gene matches: 8. The CDR3 runs 14 residues. The CDR3 region is CSARDPARGQEQFF. The DNA of the CDR3 is TGCAGTGCTAGAGATCCGGCCAGGGGGCAGGAGCAGTTCTTC.

This chain joins TRBV7-3 and TRBJ2-3; 11 positions match TRBD2. After removal of 5 bases from V and 4 bases from J, the junction contained 11 bases not matched to a gene. CDR1 and CDR2 (germline): SGHTA, FQGTGA. This CDR3 has 17 residues. The CDR3 sequence: CASSTPLAGGSADTQYF. For the CDR3, the DNA is TGTGCCAGCAGCACCCCTTTAGCGGGGGGGTCGGCAGATACGCAGTATTTT.

This clonotype was observed a handful of times. The gene calls are TRBV6-1 and TRBJ2-3; D may be TRBD1 or TRBD2 (5 bases each). This CDR3 is built from 15 residues. V was pared by 8 bases and J by 4 bases, with 19 bases between. From germline, CDR1 is MNHNS and CDR2 SASEGT. This chain's CDR3 is CASGEGPRSADTQYF. CDR3 sequence (DNA): TGTGCCAGCGGCGAGGGGCCACGGAGCGCAGATACGCAGTATTTT.

This rearrangement joins TRBV24-1 to TRBJ2-1; TRBD1 aligns across 9 bases. The CDR3 length is 11 residues. Germline CDR1 is KGHDR and CDR2 is SFDVKD. With V trimmed by 7 bases and J by 14 bases, 5 bases remained unmatched. The CDR3 protein is CATSYGQGKFF. CDR3 sequence (DNA): TGTGCCACCAGCTACGGACAGGGGAAGTTCTTC.

The V gene is TRBV12-3 or TRBV12-4, the J gene TRBJ2-5; D is ambiguous. V gave up 6 bases and J gave up 4 bases, with 18 bases separating them. This CDR3 spans 15 amino acids. This CDR3 is CASSPRLGRVETQYF. The DNA for the CDR3 is TGTGCCAGCAGCCCCCGCCTGGGTCGCGTAGAGACCCAGTACTTC.

The genes are TRBV7-2 and TRBJ1-2, with D possibly being TRBD1 (6 bases). Germline V gene sequence: CDR1 SGHTA, CDR2 FQGNSA. V was pared by 5 bases and J by 8 bases, with 18 bases between. This CDR3 region has 14 residues. CDR3 nucleotides: TGTGCCAGCAGCCCCTTCGGACAGTTCATGGGCTACACCTTC. Encoded protein: CASSPFGQFMGYTF. Variable domain in full (rest from reference TRBV7-2 and TRBJ1-2): GAGVSQSPSNKVTEKGKDVELRCDPISGHTALYWYRQSLGQGLEFLIYFQGNSAPDKSGLPSDRFSAERTGGSVSTLTIQRTQQEDSAVYLCASSPFGQFMGYTFGSGTRLTVV.

The rearrangement joins TRBV4-3 to TRBJ2-2; possible D gene TRBD2, 6 bases. The germline CDR1 and CDR2 sequences are LGHNA and YSLEER. The V and J ends lost 4 bases and 6 bases respectively, with 12 bases between them. This CDR3 is 14 amino acids long. CDR3 nucleotides: TGCGCCAGCAGCCGCCGACTAGAGCCCGGGGAGCTGTTTTTT. It codes for CASSRRLEPGELFF.

This chain's CDR3 is CASSLVLGEEAFF. For the CDR3, the DNA is TGTGCCAGCAGCTTGGTCCTGGGGGAGGAAGCTTTCTTT. V and J are TRBV5-6 and TRBJ1-1, with D possibly matching TRBD1 (5 bases). Trimming cost V 0 bases and J 8 bases, with 11 bases left between them. CDR3 length: 13 amino acids. Germline assignment: CDR1 SGHDT and CDR2 YYEEEE.

This clonotype has more than one count but fewer than ten. The rearrangement joins TRBV5-6 to TRBJ2-5; no definite D call. This CDR3 is 16 amino acids long. Per germline, CDR1 SGHDT and CDR2 YYEEEE. The V gene lost 0 bases and the J gene lost 5 bases, with 17 bases spanning the gap. The CDR3 sequence is CASSLGSEGLQETQYF. The DNA for the CDR3 is TGTGCCAGCAGCTTGGGGTCGGAAGGTCTTCAGGAGACCCAGTACTTC.

V gene TRBV6-5 combines with J gene TRBJ2-1; D is unresolved. Germline-derived CDR1 and CDR2 are MNHEY and SVGAGI. The length of the CDR3 is 14 residues. V dropped 2 bases and J dropped 9 bases, with 14 bases sitting between them. The CDR3 bases are TGTGCCAGCAGTTACGGACGGCGAGTAGGTGAGCAGTTCTTC. Protein: CASSYGRRVGEQFF.

At least ten counts were recorded for this clonotype. The genes are TRBV5-1 and TRBJ1-1; D is possibly TRBD1 (5 bases). This CDR3 is built from 14 residues. The V end was cut by 0 bases, the J end by 5 bases, with 11 bases between. Germline CDR1 is SGHRS and CDR2 is YFSETQ. The CDR3 coding sequence is TGCGCCAGCAGCTTGGTTGACAGTCGGACTGAAGCTTTCTTT. It translates to CASSLVDSRTEAFF.

This clonotype was detected only a few times. J is TRBJ2-2 and V is TRBV5-1; 7 bases fit TRBD1. With 1 base clipped from V and 0 bases from J, the junction kept 3 bases outside the gene matches. This CDR3 is 16 amino acids long. Germline V gene data show CDR1 as SGHRS and CDR2 as YFSETQ. CDR3 protein: CASSLKGATNTGELFF. CDR3 coding DNA: TGCGCCAGCAGCTTGAAGGGGGCCACGAACACCGGGGAGCTGTTTTTT.

The table lists this clonotype with a few counts. The chain couples TRBV10-2 to TRBJ2-7; 9 bases are shared with TRBD2. The CDR3 extends over 14 amino acids. In germline, CDR1 is WSHSY, CDR2 SAAADI. J gave up 3 bases and V 8 bases, and 8 bases lay outside the gene matches. Written as DNA, the CDR3 is TGCGCCAGCCTAGCGGGGCCGAACCTCTACGAGCAGTACTTC. Translation: CASLAGPNLYEQYF.

This clonotype appeared many times. The chain links TRBV20-1 to TRBJ2-7; 7 bases align to TRBD2. With 6 bases clipped from V and 0 bases from J, the junction kept 8 bases outside the gene matches. Germline loops: CDR1 DFQATT, CDR2 SNEGSKA (reference sequence). CDR3 length: 14 amino acids. CDR3 sequence reads: CSAVDGGSSYEQYF. CDR3 coding DNA: TGCAGTGCGGTCGACGGGGGGTCCTCCTACGAGCAGTACTTC.